These T cell receptor beta chains were read from a single sample in a study of T cells in narcolepsy. Sequencing was performed with immunoSEQ multiplex PCR; in TCRdb, only in-frame clones are kept and a portion is missing. In the table there are about 20,000 clones, 80% to 85% of which are singletons. Material for sequencing was memory (CD45RA-) CD4+ T cells from blood. The source is a human donor in good health. CDR3s leave out the opening cysteine and the closing phenylalanine or tryptophan.

>TRBV5-1|TRBJ2-1
ASSLSQGYNEQF
>TRBV5-1|TRBJ2-5
ASSYPGGRHETQY
>TRBV30|TRBJ2-5
AWSVVGGWETQY
>TRBV28|TRBJ2-5
ASSVGTSNQETQY
>TRBV13|TRBJ1-3
ASSSLDRGLNTIY
>TRBV6-5|TRBJ2-3
ASSLPGLGTQY
>TRBV6-6|TRBJ2-3
ASSYSEGGSTDTQY
>TRBV28|TRBJ1-2
ASSFGPSGYT
>TRBV27|TRBJ2-2
ASSLSNGWDTGELF
>TRBV10-3|TRBJ2-2
AITMGGRSNTGELF
>TRBV10-3|TRBJ2-5
AISEGGTGVEETQY
>TRBV5-1|TRBJ1-2
ASSLELLGGYT
>TRBV19|TRBJ1-4
ASSMTPRTGTTNEKLF
>TRBV30|TRBJ1-5
AWSVGGPGQPQH
>TRBV7-2|TRBJ2-7
ASSRDRDRSYEQY
>TRBV4-2|TRBJ2-1
ASSQRSNEQF
>TRBV6-1|TRBJ2-6
ASSEIQGAGSGANVLT
>TRBV18|TRBJ2-7
ASSPNTARASSYEQY
>TRBV7-2|TRBJ2-7
ASSLRDRGDYEQY
>TRBV7-9|TRBJ1-2
ASSLVQGVGYT
>TRBV7-2|TRBJ2-3
ASSSRAGSYY
>TRBV4-1|TRBJ1-3
ASSRPGGDRGSGNTIY
>TRBV4-2|TRBJ2-5
ASSQVGGGQETQY
>TRBV5-6|TRBJ2-2
ASSPGTGGGELF
>TRBV4-3|TRBJ2-7
ASSREREPAYEQY
>TRBV28|TRBJ1-3
ASNPPGGGRRGNTIY
>TRBV5-1|TRBJ1-4
ASSSGENEKLF
>TRBV9|TRBJ2-1
ASSVATRYNEQF
>TRBV7-6|TRBJ1-1
ASSLGRNTEAF
>TRBV28|TRBJ1-2
ASSRLRTAYGYT
>TRBV2|TRBJ1-3
ASSKALSGNTIY
>TRBV29-1|TRBJ1-2
SVDGQPVGGYGYT
>TRBV15|TRBJ2-7
ATSGSQGPYEQY
>TRBV10-3|TRBJ1-5
AISEEEGARNQPQH
>TRBV29-1|TRBJ1-2
SVEDGRDHGYT
>TRBV18|TRBJ2-7
ASSPNRAGSGQY
>TRBV5-8|TRBJ2-7
ASSTSGTAPQFREQY
>TRBV5-4|TRBJ1-2
ASSFGPYGYT
>TRBV11-2|TRBJ1-4
ASSFQSRDRSRKLF
>TRBV4-3|TRBJ2-7
ASSQGYSTGGLVSYEQY
>TRBV6-5|TRBJ1-5
ASSYSTGLNQPQH
>TRBV5-1|TRBJ2-5
ASSPGASWQETQY
>TRBV5-5|TRBJ1-5
ASSFGTSYNQPQH
>TRBV13|TRBJ2-7
ASSLGGSMRYEQY
>TRBV30|TRBJ2-5
AWRLVYQETQY